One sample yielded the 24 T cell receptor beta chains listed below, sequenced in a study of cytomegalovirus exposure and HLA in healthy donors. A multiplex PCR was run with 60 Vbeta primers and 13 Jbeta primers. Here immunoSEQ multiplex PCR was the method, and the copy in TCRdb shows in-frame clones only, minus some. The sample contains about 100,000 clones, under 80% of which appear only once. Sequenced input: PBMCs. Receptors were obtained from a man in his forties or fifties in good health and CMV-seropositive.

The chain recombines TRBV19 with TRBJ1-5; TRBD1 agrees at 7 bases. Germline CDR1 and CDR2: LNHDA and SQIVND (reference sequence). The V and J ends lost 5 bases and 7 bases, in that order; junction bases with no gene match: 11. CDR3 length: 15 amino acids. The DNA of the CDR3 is TGTGCCAGTAGTGACCCAGGGGGAATTGTACAGCCCCAGCATTTT. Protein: CASSDPGGIVQPQHF.

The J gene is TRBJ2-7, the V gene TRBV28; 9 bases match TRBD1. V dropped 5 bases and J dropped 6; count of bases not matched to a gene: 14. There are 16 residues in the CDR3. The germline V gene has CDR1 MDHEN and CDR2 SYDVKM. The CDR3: CASSPLGRGQGVEQYF. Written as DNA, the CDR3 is TGTGCCAGCAGTCCCTTGGGCAGGGGACAGGGAGTCGAGCAGTACTTC.

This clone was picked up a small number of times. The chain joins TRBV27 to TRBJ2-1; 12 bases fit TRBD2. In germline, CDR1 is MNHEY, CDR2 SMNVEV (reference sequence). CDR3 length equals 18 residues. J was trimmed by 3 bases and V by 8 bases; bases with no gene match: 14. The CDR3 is CASRPLAGGPTYYNEQFF. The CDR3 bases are TGTGCCAGCCGCCCCCTAGCGGGGGGGCCGACCTACTACAATGAGCAGTTCTTC.

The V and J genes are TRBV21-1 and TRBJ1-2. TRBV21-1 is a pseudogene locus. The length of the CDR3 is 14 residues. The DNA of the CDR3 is TGTGCCAGTCCGGCCCCCGGACTCCTCACGGGCTACACCTTC. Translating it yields CASPAPGLLTGYTF.

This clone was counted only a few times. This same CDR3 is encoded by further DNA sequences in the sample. The CDR3 spells CASSLGTANSPLHF. The DNA of the CDR3 is TGTGCCAGCAGCTTAGGGACAGCGAATTCACCCCTCCACTTT. The V gene is TRBV7-3, the J gene TRBJ1-6, with 7 bases that match TRBD1. This CDR3 spans 14 amino acids. J gave up 7 bases and V 2 bases, and 2 bases lay outside the gene matches. The V gene's germline CDR1 is SGHTA and CDR2 FQGTGA.

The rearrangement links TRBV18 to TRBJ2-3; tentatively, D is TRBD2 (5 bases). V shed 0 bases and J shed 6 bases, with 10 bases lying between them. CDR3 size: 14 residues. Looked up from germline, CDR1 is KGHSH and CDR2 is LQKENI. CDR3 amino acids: CASSPPTTGDTQYF. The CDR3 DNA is TGTGCCAGCTCACCACCTACGACGGGGGATACGCAGTATTTT.

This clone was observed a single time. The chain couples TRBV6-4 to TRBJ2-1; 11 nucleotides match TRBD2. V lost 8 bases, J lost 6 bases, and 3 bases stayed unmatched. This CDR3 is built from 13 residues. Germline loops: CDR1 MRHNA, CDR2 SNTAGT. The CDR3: CASSSGGFNEQFF. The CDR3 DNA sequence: TGTGCCAGCTCTAGCGGGGGGTTCAATGAGCAGTTCTTC.

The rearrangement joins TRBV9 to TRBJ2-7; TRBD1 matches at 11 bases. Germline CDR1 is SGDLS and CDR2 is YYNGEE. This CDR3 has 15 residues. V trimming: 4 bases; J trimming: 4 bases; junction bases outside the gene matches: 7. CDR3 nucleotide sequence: TGTGCCAGCAGCCTGTCCGGGACAGGGGGTTACGAGCAGTACTTC. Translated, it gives CASSLSGTGGYEQYF.

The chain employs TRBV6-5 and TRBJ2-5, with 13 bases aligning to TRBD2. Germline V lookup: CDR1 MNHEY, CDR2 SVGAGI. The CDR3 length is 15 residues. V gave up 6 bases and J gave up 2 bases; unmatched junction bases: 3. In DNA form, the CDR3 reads TGTGCCAGCAGGGGACTAGCGGGGTTTCAAGAGACCCAGTACTTC. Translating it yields CASRGLAGFQETQYF.

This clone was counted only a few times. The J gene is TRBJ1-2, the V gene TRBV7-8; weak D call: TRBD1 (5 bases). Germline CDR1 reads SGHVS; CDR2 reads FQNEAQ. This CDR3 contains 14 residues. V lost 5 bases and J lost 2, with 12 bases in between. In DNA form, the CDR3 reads TGTGCCAGCAGCGCTGGGCAGGGAAACTATGGCTACACCTTC. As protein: CASSAGQGNYGYTF.

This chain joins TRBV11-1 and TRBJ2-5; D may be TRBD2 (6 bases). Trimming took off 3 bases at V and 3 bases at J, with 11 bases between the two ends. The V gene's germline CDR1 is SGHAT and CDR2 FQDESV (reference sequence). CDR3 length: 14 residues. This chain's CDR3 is CASSLGRLEETQYF. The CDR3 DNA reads TGTGCCAGCAGCTTGGGGAGGCTAGAAGAGACCCAGTACTTC.

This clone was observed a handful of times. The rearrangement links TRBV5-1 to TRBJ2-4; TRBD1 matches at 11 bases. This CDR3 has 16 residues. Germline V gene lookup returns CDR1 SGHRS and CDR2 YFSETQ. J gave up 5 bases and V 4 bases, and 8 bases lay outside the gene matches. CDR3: CASSLGTGGTENIQYF. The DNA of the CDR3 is TGCGCCAGCAGCCTCGGGACAGGGGGGACGGAAAACATTCAGTACTTC. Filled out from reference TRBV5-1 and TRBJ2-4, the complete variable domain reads KAGVTQTPRYLIKTRGQQVTLSCSPISGHRSVSWYQQTPGQGLQFLFEYFSETQRNKGNFPGRFSGRQFSNSRSEMNVSTLELGDSALYLCASSLGTGGTENIQYFGAGTRLSVL.

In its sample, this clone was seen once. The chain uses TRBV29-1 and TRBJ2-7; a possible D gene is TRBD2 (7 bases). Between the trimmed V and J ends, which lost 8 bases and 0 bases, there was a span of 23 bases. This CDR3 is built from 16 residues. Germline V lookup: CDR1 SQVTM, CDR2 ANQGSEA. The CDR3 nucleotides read TGCAGCCTTCACGGTGAGGGGGGGACAATCTCCTACGAGCAGTACTTC. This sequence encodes CSLHGEGGTISYEQYF.

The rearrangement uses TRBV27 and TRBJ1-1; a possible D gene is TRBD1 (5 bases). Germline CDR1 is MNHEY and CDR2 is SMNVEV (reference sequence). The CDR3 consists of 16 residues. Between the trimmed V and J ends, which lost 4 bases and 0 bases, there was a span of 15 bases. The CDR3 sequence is CASSYQGGLLNTEAFF. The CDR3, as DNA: TGTGCCAGCAGTTATCAGGGAGGACTATTGAACACTGAAGCTTTCTTT.

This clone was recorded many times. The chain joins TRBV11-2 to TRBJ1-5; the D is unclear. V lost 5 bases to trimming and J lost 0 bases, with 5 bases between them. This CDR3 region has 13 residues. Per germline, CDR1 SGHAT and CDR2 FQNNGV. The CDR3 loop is CASSLYSNQPQHF. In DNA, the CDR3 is TGTGCCAGCAGCCTTTATAGCAATCAGCCCCAGCATTTT.

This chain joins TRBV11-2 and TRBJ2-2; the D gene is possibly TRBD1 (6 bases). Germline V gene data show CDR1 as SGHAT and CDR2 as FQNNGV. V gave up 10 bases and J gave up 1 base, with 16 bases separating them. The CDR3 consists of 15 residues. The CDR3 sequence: CATLKGTQNTGELFF. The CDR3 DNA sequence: TGTGCCACATTAAAGGGGACACAGAACACCGGGGAGCTGTTTTTT.

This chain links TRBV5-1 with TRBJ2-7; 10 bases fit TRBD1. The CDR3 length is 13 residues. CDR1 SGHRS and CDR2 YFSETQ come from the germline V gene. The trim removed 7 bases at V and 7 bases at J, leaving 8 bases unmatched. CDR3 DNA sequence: TGCGCCAGCGGCGGGACAGGGGCAAGGGAGCAGTACTTC. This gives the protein CASGGTGAREQYF.

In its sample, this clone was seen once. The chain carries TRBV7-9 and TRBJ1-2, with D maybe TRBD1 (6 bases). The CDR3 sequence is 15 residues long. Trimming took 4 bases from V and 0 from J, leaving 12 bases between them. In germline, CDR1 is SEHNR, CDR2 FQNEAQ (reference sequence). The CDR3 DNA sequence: TGTGCCAGCAGCTCATCCGGGACACCTAACTATGGCTACACCTTC. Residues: CASSSSGTPNYGYTF.

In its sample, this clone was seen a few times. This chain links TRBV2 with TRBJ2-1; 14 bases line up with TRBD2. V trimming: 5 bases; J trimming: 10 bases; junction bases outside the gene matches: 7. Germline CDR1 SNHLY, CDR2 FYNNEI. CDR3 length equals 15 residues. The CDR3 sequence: CASSQTSGGAGEQFF. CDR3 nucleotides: TGTGCCAGCAGTCAGACTAGCGGGGGGGCTGGGGAGCAGTTCTTC.

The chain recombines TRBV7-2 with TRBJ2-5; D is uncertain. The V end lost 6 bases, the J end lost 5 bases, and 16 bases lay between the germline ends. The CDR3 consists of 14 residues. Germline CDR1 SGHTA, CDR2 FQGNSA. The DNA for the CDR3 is TGTGCCAGCAGTTCGACTTACACGTCGGAGACCCAGTACTTC. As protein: CASSSTYTSETQYF. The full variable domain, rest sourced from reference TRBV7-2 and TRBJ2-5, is GAGVSQSPSNKVTEKGKDVELRCDPISGHTALYWYRQSLGQGLEFLIYFQGNSAPDKSGLPSDRFSAERTGGSVSTLTIQRTQQEDSAVYLCASSSTYTSETQYFGPGTRLLVL.

The CDR3 sequence is CASRGLENEQFF. CDR3 nucleotides: TGTGCCTCTCGGGGGTTGGAAAATGAGCAGTTCTTC. The chain employs TRBV5-6 and TRBJ2-1, with a tentative D call TRBD2 (6 bases). Germline CDR1 SGHDT, CDR2 YYEEEE. The germline V and J ends were trimmed by 10 bases and 7 bases, with 15 bases remaining between them. There are 12 residues in the CDR3.

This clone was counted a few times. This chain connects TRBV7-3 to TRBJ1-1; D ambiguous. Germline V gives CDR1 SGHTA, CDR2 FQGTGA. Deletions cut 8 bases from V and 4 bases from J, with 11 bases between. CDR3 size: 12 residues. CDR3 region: CASAGVATEAFF. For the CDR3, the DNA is TGTGCCAGCGCCGGGGTGGCCACTGAAGCTTTCTTT.

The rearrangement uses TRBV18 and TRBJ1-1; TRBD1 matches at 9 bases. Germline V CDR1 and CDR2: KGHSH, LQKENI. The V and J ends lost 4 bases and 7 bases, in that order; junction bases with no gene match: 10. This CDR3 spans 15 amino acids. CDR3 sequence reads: CASSLSGTGISEAFF. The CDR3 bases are TGTGCCAGCTCACTTTCCGGGACAGGGATTAGTGAAGCTTTCTTT.

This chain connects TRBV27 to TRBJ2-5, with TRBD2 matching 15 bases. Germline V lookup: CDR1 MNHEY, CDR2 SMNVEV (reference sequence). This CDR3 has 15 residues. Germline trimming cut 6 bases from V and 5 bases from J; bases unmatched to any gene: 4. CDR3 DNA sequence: TGTGCCAGCAGCCCCGGACTAGCGGGGGGGGAGACCCAGTACTTC. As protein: CASSPGLAGGETQYF.